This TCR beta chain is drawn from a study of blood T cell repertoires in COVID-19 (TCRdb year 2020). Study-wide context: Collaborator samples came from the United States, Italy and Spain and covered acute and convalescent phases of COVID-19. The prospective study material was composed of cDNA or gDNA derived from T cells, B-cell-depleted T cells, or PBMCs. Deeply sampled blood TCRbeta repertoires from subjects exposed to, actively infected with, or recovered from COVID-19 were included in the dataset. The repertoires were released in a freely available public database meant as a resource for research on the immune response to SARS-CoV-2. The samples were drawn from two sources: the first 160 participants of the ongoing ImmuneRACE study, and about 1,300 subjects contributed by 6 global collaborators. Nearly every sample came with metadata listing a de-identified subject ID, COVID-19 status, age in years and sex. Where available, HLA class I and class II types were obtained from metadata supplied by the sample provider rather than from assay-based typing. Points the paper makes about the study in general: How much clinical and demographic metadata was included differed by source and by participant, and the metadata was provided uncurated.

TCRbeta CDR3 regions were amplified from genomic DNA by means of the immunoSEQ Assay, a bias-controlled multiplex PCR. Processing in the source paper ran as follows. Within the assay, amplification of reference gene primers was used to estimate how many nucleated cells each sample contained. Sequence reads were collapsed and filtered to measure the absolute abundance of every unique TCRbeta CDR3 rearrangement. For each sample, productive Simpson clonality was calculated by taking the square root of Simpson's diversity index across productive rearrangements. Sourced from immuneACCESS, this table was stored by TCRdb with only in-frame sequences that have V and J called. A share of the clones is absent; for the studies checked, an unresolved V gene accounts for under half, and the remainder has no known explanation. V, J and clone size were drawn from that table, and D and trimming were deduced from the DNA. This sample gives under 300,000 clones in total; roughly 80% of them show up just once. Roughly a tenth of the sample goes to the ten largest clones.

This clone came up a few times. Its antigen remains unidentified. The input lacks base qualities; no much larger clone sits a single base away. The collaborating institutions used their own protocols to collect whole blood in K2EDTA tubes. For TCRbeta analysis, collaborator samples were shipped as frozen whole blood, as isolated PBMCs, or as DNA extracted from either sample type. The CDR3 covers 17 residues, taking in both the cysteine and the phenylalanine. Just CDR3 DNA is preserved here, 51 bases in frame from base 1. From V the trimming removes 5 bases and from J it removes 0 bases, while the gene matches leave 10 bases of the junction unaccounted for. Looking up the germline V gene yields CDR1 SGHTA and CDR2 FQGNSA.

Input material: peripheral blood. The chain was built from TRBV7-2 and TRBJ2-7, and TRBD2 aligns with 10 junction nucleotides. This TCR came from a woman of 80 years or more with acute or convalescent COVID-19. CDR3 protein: CASSLQASGGISYEQYF. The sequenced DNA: TGTGCCAGCAGCCTACAGGCTAGCGGGGGTATCTCCTACGAGCAGTACTTC.